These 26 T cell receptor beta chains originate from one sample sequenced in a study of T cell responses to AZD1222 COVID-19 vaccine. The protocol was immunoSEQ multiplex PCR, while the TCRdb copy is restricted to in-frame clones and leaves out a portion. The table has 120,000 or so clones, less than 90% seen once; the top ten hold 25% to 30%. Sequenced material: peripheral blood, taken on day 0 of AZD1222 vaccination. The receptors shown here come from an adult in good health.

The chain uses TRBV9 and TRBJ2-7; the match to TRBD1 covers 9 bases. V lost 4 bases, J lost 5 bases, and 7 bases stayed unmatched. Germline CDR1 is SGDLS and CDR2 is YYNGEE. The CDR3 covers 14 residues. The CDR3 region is CASSSGQGRNEQYF. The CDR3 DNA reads TGTGCCAGCAGCAGTGGACAGGGGAGGAACGAGCAGTACTTC.

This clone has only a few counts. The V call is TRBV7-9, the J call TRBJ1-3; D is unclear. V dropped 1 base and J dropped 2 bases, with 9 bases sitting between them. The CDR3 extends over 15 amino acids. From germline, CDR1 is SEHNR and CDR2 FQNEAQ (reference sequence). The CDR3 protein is CASSLGVGTGNTIYF. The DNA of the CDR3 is TGTGCCAGCAGCTTAGGTGTAGGGACTGGAAACACCATATATTTT.

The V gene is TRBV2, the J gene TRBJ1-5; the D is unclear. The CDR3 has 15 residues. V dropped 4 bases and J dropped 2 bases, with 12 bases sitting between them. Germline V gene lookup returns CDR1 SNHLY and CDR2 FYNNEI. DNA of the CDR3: TGTGCCAGCAGTGTAAGTTTCGGGGGCAATCAGCCCCAGCATTTT. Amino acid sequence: CASSVSFGGNQPQHF.

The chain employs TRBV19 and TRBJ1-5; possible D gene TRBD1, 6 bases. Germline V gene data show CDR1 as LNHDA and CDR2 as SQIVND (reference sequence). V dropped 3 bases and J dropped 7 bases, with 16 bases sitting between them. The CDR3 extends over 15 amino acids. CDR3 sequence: CASSIMGAKEQPQHF. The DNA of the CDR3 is TGTGCCAGTAGTATTATGGGGGCAAAAGAACAGCCCCAGCATTTT.

This CDR3 is CASSLGVAPTDTQYF. As DNA, the CDR3 is TGTGCCAGCAGCTTAGGGGTAGCCCCCACAGATACGCAGTATTTT. J is TRBJ2-3 and V is TRBV7-8; D uncertain. The CDR3 consists of 15 residues. Germline CDR1 SGHVS, CDR2 FQNEAQ. V was pared by 1 base and J by 2 bases, with 10 bases between.

The CDR3 DNA reads as TGTGCCAGCAGCCGAACAGGGATCGACTCACCCCTCCACTTT. Residues: CASSRTGIDSPLHF. V usage is TRBV7-9 and J usage is TRBJ1-6, with D possibly being TRBD1 (6 bases). Germline CDR1 reads SEHNR; CDR2 reads FQNEAQ (reference sequence). The CDR3 covers 14 residues. Between the trimmed V and J ends, which lost 5 bases and 10 bases, there was a span of 15 bases.

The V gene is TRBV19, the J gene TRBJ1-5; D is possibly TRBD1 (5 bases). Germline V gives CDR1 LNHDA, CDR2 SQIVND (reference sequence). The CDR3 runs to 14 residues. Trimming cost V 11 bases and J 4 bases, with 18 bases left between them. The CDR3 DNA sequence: TGTGCCGTTCGGGGGGACTCCACAAATCAGCCCCAGCATTTT. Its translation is CAVRGDSTNQPQHF.

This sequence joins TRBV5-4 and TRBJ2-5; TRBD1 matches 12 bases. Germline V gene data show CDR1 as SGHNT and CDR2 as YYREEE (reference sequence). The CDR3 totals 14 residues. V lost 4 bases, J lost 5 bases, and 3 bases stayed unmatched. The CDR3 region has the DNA TGTGCCAGCAGCCGGGACAGGGGGCGGGAGACCCAGTACTTC. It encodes CASSRDRGRETQYF.

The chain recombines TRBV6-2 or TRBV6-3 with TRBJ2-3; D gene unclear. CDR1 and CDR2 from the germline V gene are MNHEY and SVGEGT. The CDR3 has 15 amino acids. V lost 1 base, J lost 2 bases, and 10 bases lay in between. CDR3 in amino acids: CASSYLERFTDTQYF. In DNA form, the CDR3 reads TGTGCCAGCAGTTACTTGGAGCGTTTCACAGATACGCAGTATTTT.

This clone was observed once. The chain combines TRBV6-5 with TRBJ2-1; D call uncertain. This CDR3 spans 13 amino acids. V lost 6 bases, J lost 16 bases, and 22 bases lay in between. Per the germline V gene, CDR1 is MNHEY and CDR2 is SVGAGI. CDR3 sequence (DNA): TGTGCCAGCAGCACTACTGAACCCCGCATTGTTTTCTTC. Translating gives CASSTTEPRIVFF.

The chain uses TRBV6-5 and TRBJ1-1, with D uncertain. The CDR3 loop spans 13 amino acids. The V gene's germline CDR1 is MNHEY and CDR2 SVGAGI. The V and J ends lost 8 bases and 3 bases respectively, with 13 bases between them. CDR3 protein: CASQTRVDTEAFF. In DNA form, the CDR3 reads TGTGCCAGCCAAACTAGGGTAGACACTGAAGCTTTCTTT.

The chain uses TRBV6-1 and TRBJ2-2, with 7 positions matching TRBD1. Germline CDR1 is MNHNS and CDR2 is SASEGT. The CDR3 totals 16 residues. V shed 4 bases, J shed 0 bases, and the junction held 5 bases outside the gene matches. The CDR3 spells CASSVPGQTNTGELFF. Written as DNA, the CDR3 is TGTGCCAGCAGTGTGCCGGGACAGACGAACACCGGGGAGCTGTTTTTT.

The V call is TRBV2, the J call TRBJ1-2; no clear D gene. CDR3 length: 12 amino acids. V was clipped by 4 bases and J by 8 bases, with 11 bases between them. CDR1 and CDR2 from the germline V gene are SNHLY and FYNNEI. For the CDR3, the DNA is TGTGCCAGCAGTGGGCTACTATGGGGCTACACCTTC. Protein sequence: CASSGLLWGYTF.

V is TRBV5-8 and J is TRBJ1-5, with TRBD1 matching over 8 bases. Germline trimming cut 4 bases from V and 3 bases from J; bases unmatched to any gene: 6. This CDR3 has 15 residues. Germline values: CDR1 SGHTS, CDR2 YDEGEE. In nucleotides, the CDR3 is TGTGCCAGCAGCCTAGACAGGGGTGACAATCAGCCCCAGCATTTT. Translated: CASSLDRGDNQPQHF.

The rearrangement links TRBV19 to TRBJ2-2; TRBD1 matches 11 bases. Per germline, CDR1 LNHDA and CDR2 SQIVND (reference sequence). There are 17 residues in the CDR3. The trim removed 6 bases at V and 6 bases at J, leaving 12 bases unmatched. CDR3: CASSPMGRTGGAGELFF. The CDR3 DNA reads TGTGCCAGTAGCCCGATGGGAAGGACAGGGGGCGCCGGGGAGCTGTTTTTT.

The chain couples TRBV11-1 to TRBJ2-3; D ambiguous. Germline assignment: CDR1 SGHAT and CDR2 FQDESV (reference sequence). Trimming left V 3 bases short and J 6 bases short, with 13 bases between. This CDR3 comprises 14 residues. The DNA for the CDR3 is TGTGCCAGCAGCTTGAACGGAGTCGGGGATACGCAGTATTTT. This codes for CASSLNGVGDTQYF.

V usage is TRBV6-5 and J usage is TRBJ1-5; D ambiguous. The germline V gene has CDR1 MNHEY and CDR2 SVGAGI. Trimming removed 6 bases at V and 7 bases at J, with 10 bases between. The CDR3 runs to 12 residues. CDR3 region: CASRIGLQPQHF. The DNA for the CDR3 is TGTGCCAGCAGGATAGGGTTGCAGCCCCAGCATTTT.

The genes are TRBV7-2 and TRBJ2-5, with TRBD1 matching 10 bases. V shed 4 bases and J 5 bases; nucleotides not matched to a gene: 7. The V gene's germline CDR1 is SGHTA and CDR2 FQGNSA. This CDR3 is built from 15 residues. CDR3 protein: CASSSWTGGLETQYF. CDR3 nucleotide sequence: TGTGCCAGCAGCTCCTGGACAGGGGGACTTGAGACCCAGTACTTC. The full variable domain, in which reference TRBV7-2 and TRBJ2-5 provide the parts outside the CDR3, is GAGVSQSPSNKVTEKGKDVELRCDPISGHTALYWYRQSLGQGLEFLIYFQGNSAPDKSGLPSDRFSAERTGGSVSTLTIQRTQQEDSAVYLCASSSWTGGLETQYFGPGTRLLVL.

CDR3 DNA: TGCGCCAGCAGCCAAGATCCCGGCTTAATCAGGGCGGGAAACACTGAAGCTTTCTTT. It translates to CASSQDPGLIRAGNTEAFF. J is TRBJ1-1 and V is TRBV4-1, with D tentatively TRBD1 (5 bases). This CDR3 has 19 amino acids. Germline CDR1 is MGHRA and CDR2 is YSYEKL. V was pared by 0 bases and J by 2 bases, with 22 bases between.

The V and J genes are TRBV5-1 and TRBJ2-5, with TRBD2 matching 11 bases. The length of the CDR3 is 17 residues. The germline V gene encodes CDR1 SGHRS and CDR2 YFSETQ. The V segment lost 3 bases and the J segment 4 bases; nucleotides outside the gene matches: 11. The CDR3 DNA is TGCGCCAGCAGCTCCGGGACTAGCGGAGTGGGGAGAGAGACCCAGTACTTC. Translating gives CASSSGTSGVGRETQYF.

This CDR3 is CASSYSSGSSPLHF. The CDR3, as DNA: TGTGCCAGCAGTTACTCATCCGGGAGCTCACCCCTCCACTTT. The chain carries TRBV6-5 and TRBJ1-6; no definite D call. Trimming left V 0 bases short and J 10 bases short, with 10 bases between. Germline CDR1 is MNHEY and CDR2 is SVGAGI. The CDR3 is 14 residues long.

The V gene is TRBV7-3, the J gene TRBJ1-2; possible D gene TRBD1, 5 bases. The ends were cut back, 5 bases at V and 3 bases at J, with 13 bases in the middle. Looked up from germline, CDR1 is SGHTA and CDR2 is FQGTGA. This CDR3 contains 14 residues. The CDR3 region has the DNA TGTGCCAGCAGCCCTCTGGGGGGGGACTATGGCTACACCTTC. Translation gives CASSPLGGDYGYTF.

CDR3 loop: CASSFGDNQPQHF. CDR3 nucleotides: TGCGCCAGCAGCTTCGGGGATAATCAGCCCCAGCATTTT. The J gene is TRBJ1-5, the V gene TRBV5-1, with D unresolved. V was pared by 2 bases and J by 4 bases, with 7 bases between. This CDR3 is 13 amino acids long. Germline assignment: CDR1 SGHRS and CDR2 YFSETQ.

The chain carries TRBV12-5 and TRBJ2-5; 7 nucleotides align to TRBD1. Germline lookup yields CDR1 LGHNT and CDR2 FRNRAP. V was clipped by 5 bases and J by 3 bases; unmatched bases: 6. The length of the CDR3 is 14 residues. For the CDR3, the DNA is TGTGCTAGTGGTACTTCCGGGACAGAAGAGACCCAGTACTTC. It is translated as CASGTSGTEETQYF.

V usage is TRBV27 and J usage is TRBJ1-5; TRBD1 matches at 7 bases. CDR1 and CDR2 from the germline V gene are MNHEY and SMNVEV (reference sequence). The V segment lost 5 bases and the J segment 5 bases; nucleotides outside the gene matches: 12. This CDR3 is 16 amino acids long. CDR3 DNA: TGTGCCAGCAGTCCCCTCGCGACAGGGTACGATCAGCCCCAGCATTTT. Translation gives CASSPLATGYDQPQHF.

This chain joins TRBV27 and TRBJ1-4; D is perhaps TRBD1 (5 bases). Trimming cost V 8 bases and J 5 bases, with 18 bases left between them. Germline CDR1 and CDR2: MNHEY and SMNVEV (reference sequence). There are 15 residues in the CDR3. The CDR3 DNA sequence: TGTGCCAGCGCCTCAGGAGGGGCAGGGAATGAAAAACTGTTTTTT. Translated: CASASGGAGNEKLFF.